A single sample gave rise to the 17 T cell receptor beta chains below, sequenced in a study of T cell responses to AZD1222 COVID-19 vaccine. Generated by immunoSEQ multiplex PCR, the TCRdb table keeps only in-frame clones and is missing some. Found here are approximately 150,000 clones, roughly 94% of them singletons; the top ten hold around 0.99%. The specimen comprised peripheral blood, sampled 28 days after the second AZD1222 dose. Every receptor here comes from an adult who received the AZD1222 COVID-19 vaccine.

This clone showed up just once. One end of the junction is discordant with germline, which a read error may explain. V and J are TRBV10-1 and TRBJ1-2; 9 nucleotides agree with TRBD1. This CDR3 has 11 residues. Germline CDR1 reads WNHNN; CDR2 reads SYGVQD (reference sequence). The CDR3 is CASRRTGALWF. DNA of the CDR3: TGCGCCAGCAGGCGGACAGGGGCACTATGGTTC.

The genes are TRBV25-1 and TRBJ2-2; unclear D gene. The CDR3 length is 15 residues. Trimming removed 3 bases at V and 1 base at J, with 9 bases between. Germline CDR1 is MGHDK and CDR2 is SYGVNS. The CDR3 DNA reads TGTGCCAGCAGTGAGGACCCCTGGAACACCGGGGAGCTGTTTTTT. This sequence encodes CASSEDPWNTGELFF.

The CDR3 DNA reads as TGCGCCAGCAGTGCCATGCGTAACTCCTACAATGAGCAGTTCTTC. Residues: CASSAMRNSYNEQFF. The chain links TRBV10-1 to TRBJ2-1; D not certain. V shed 4 bases and J shed 0 bases, with 10 bases lying between them. The CDR3 spans 15 residues. Germline V gene lookup returns CDR1 WNHNN and CDR2 SYGVQD (reference sequence).

The genes are TRBV3-1 (or the pseudogene TRBV3-2) and TRBJ1-3, with TRBD1 as a possible D gene (5 bases). Trimming removed 0 bases from V and 0 bases from J, with 9 bases in between. The germline gives CDR1 LGHDT, CDR2 YNNKEL (reference sequence). This CDR3 has 16 amino acids. CDR3 protein: CASSQDGGSSGNTIYF. DNA of the CDR3: TGTGCCAGCAGCCAAGATGGGGGGAGCTCTGGAAACACCATATATTTT.

The chain joins TRBV27 to TRBJ2-1; D might be TRBD1 (6 bases). Trimming left V 5 bases short and J 2 bases short, with 13 bases between. The CDR3 has 15 residues. Germline V gene sequence: CDR1 MNHEY, CDR2 SMNVEV (reference sequence). The CDR3 loop reads CASSPVDRAYNEQFF. DNA for the CDR3: TGTGCCAGCAGTCCCGTGGACAGAGCCTACAATGAGCAGTTCTTC.

This clone occurred once. J is TRBJ1-5 and V is TRBV7-9, with D possibly matching TRBD1 (5 bases). The CDR3 is made up of 13 amino acids. Germline CDR1 is SEHNR and CDR2 is FQNEAQ (reference sequence). Trimming cost V 4 bases and J 1 base, with 5 bases left between them. As DNA, the CDR3 is TGTGCCAGCAGCTGGGACAGCAATCAGCCCCAGCATTTT. The encoded protein is CASSWDSNQPQHF.

The chain is built from TRBV7-3 and TRBJ2-2, with 7 positions matching TRBD1. With 5 bases clipped from V and 4 bases from J, the junction kept 4 bases outside the gene matches. CDR3 length equals 14 residues. Germline values: CDR1 SGHTA, CDR2 FQGTGA. CDR3 loop: CASSLQGSTGELFF. The CDR3 DNA reads as TGTGCCAGCAGCCTACAGGGGAGCACCGGGGAGCTGTTTTTT. The whole variable domain, remainder taken from reference TRBV7-3 and TRBJ2-2, is GAGVSQTPSNKVTEKGKYVELRCDPISGHTALYWYRQSLGQGPEFLIYFQGTGAADDSGLPNDRFFAVRPEGSVSTLKIQRTERGDSAVYLCASSLQGSTGELFFGEGSRLTVL.

This rearrangement joins TRBV6-6 to TRBJ2-7; D tentatively reads TRBD1 or TRBD2 (5 bases each). Germline V CDR1 and CDR2: MNHNY, SVGAGI (reference sequence). CDR3 length equals 14 residues. V was clipped by 2 bases and J by 3 bases, with 11 bases between them. The chain's CDR3 is CASSYEGQLYEQYF. The CDR3, as DNA: TGTGCCAGCAGTTACGAGGGGCAGCTCTACGAGCAGTACTTC.

The chain links TRBV5-6 to TRBJ1-2; 8 bases map to TRBD1. Germline CDR1 reads SGHDT; CDR2 reads YYEEEE. Trimming took 0 bases from V and 4 from J; bases not matched to a gene: 8. This CDR3 comprises 16 residues. CDR3: CASSLGGQGEAYGYTF. The CDR3 DNA reads TGTGCCAGCAGCTTGGGTGGACAGGGAGAAGCCTATGGCTACACCTTC.

The chain links TRBV12-5 to TRBJ1-4; D remains unclear. The CDR3 consists of 17 residues. Trimming removed 1 base at V and 4 bases at J, with 16 bases between. Germline V gives CDR1 LGHNT, CDR2 FRNRAP. Here the CDR3 DNA reads TGTGCTAGTGGTTTGGGAACTAGCGCAGCTTATAATGAAAAACTGTTTTTT. Translated: CASGLGTSAAYNEKLFF.

V is TRBV6-5 and J is TRBJ1-2; no clear D. V was cut by 0 bases and J by 4 bases, with 12 bases left in between. The CDR3 runs 15 residues. Germline CDR1 is MNHEY and CDR2 is SVGAGI. CDR3 sequence: CASSYSARLGYGYTF. CDR3 nucleotide sequence: TGTGCCAGCAGTTACTCGGCCAGGCTAGGCTATGGCTACACCTTC.

This clone has only one observation. The chain uses TRBV7-8 and TRBJ1-1; perhaps TRBD1 as D (6 bases). The germline V gene has CDR1 SGHVS and CDR2 FQNEAQ. The length of the CDR3 is 14 residues. The V end was cut by 2 bases, the J end by 4 bases, with 11 bases between. CDR3 sequence: CASSLRRGFTEAFF. The DNA for the CDR3 is TGTGCCAGCAGCTTAAGGAGGGGGTTCACTGAAGCTTTCTTT.

The V gene is TRBV7-2, the J gene TRBJ1-5; no reliable D call. Trimming shortened V by 0 bases and J by 0 bases, and 12 bases separated the two germline ends. The V gene's germline CDR1 is SGHTA and CDR2 FQGNSA. The CDR3 has 17 amino acids. The CDR3 region has the DNA TGTGCCAGCAGCTTAGCCGACCGGAGAAGTAGCAATCAGCCCCAGCATTTT. Amino acids: CASSLADRRSSNQPQHF.

V is TRBV11-2 and J is TRBJ1-1; 7 bases map to TRBD1. The CDR3 is made up of 14 amino acids. V gave up 4 bases and J gave up 7 bases; unmatched junction bases: 9. The germline V gene has CDR1 SGHAT and CDR2 FQNNGV. The CDR3 coding sequence is TGTGCCAGCAGCTATAGAGGGGGCGGGAGTGAAGCTTTCTTT. This translates into CASSYRGGGSEAFF.

The chain recombines TRBV4-1 with TRBJ2-3, with 12 nucleotides matching TRBD2. Germline CDR1 is MGHRA and CDR2 is YSYEKL. Trimming removed 0 bases from V and 8 bases from J; junction bases left unmatched: 6. The CDR3 consists of 16 residues. The CDR3 reads CASSQDSSGGARTQYF. The DNA for the CDR3 is TGCGCCAGCAGCCAAGATTCTAGCGGGGGGGCCCGTACGCAGTATTTT.

The rearrangement joins TRBV15 to TRBJ1-2; 9 bases align to TRBD1. CDR1 LNHNV and CDR2 YYDKDF come from the germline V gene (reference sequence). J was trimmed by 3 bases and V by 0 bases; bases with no gene match: 2. The CDR3 is 15 residues long. This CDR3 reads CATSREDRGYYGYTF. CDR3 sequence (DNA): TGTGCCACCAGCAGAGAGGACAGGGGATACTATGGCTACACCTTC.

The chain joins TRBV7-9 to TRBJ1-1; 9 bases map to TRBD1. The CDR3 has 14 amino acids. Looked up from germline, CDR1 is SEHNR and CDR2 is FQNEAQ (reference sequence). Germline trimming cut 7 bases from V and 2 bases from J; bases unmatched to any gene: 5. The CDR3 DNA is TGTGCCAGCAACCGACAGGGGGGAAACACTGAAGCTTTCTTT. Amino acids: CASNRQGGNTEAFF.